This T cell receptor beta chain was sequenced during a study of T cell responses to AZD1222 COVID-19 vaccine (TCRdb year 2021). Regarding the complete study: AZD1222 recipients given second doses at about 4 weeks or at about 12 weeks were pooled, since spike-specific TCR depth and breadth were not found to differ between the two schedules. TCR sequencing covered 230 or so trial participants: approximately 200 given two doses of AZD1222 and 26 given two doses of MenACWY control vaccine. Trial participants were enrolled by age into subgroups of 18-55, 56-69 and 70-plus years, and roughly 150, 30 and 60 TCR-sequenced participants, respectively, were included in these subgroups. Results the study describes overall, beyond this receptor: In the small 56-69-year group, the increase in depth fell short of significance, most likely because of low power. Only a handful of AZD1222 recipients were SARS-CoV-2 seropositive at baseline, limiting conclusions about previously exposed vaccinees. Spike-specific TCR breadth and depth rose significantly after two AZD1222 doses compared with day 0 and with MenACWY recipients. Because no day 14 peak-response samples were available, repertoires were characterized only after the peak T cell response. Vaccine-associated CD4 TCRs spanned the whole spike protein, with dominant responses in regions 160-218 and 743-854. Participants were mostly white British and included more females than males, and it was suggested by the authors that clonal diversity may have been underestimated. Reportedly, almost half of the unique spike-specific TCRs recognized epitopes lying outside the regions that are mutated in the B.1.351 and B.1.1.7 variants.

Concerning this clone: What antigen it recognizes has not been identified. Base-call qualities are not available, and no considerably larger clone is one nucleotide away.

The CDR3 regions of human TCRbeta chains were analyzed by immunosequencing. The original pipeline was this. Repertoire TCRs were checked for matches against a reference library of SARS-CoV-2-specific TCRs that had been generated using the MIRA antigen-specificity platform. Breadth was defined as the fraction of unique TCRs that were SARS-CoV-2-associated. Depth was defined as the fraction of total T cells that were SARS-CoV-2-associated. Using the MIRA data, each spike-specific TCR was mapped to the spike region that the TCR reacts to and placed in a CD4 or CD8 class. Log10-transformed breadth and depth values were compared by one-way ANOVA with Sidak's multiple comparisons tests. Imported from immuneACCESS, the table was reduced by TCRdb to in-frame sequences with V and J called. These copies leave out some clones; in studies compared against another copy, an unresolved V gene accounts for under half, and the cause of the remainder is not known. The DNA was the basis for D and trimming; V, J and clone size are from that table. Counted in this sample were 100,000 to 110,000 clones; approximately 90% of them appeared once. The leading ten clones occupy approximately 15% of the sample.

The germline V gene sets CDR1 to MNHEY and CDR2 to SVGAGI. After removal of 6 bases from V and 6 bases from J, the junction retains 4 bases not matched to a gene. The CDR3, cysteine through phenylalanine, is 12 amino acids long. Solely the CDR3 DNA is kept, with 36 bases framed from the first base. The time point label of this sample denotes: baseline before first vaccination. Vaccinee samples were obtained from the UK trials COV001 and COV002, which included a single-blind randomized controlled phase 2/3 trial of AZD1222 (ChAdOx1 nCoV-19) in healthy adults. Trial participant PBMC samples were collected at day 0 and day 28 after the second dose for TCRbeta chain sequencing.

The receptor was derived from an adult in good health. The rearranged chain carries TRBV6-5 and TRBJ2-7; 8 nucleotides in the junction match TRBD1. The sample consisted of peripheral blood, taken on day 0 of AZD1222 vaccination. The DNA sequence reads TGTGCCAGCAGCCCCGGGACAGGCGAGCAGTACTTC. Translated, this gives CASSPGTGEQYF.